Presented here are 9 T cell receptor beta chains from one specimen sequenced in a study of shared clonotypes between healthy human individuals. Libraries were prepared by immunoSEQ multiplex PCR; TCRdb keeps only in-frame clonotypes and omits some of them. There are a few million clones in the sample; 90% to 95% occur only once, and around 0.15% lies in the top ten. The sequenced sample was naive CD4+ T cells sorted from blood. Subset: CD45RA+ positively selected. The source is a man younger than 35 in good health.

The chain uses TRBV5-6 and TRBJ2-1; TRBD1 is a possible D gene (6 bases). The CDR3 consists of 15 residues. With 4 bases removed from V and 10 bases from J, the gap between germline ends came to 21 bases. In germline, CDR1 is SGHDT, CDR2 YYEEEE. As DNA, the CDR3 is TGTGCCAGCAGCCACAGGGTGCAGGTCGATCGAGAGCAGTTCTTC. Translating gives CASSHRVQVDREQFF.

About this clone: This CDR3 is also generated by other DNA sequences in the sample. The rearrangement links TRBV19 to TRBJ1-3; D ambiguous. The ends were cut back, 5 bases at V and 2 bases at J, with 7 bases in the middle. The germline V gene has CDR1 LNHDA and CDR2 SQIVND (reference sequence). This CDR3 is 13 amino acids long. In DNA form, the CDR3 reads TGTGCCAGTAGTCGGGGAGCTGGAAACACCATATATTTT. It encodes CASSRGAGNTIYF.

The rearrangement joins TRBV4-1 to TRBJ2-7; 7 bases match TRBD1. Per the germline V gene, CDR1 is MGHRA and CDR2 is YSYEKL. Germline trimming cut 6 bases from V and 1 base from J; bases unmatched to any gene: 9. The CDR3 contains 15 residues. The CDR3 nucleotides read TGCGCCAGCAGACCTACAGGGGTGGGATCCTACGAGCAGTACTTC. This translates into CASRPTGVGSYEQYF.

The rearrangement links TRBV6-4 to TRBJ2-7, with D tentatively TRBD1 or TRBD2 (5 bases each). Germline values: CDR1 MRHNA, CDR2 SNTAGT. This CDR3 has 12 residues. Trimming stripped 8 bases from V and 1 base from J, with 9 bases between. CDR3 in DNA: TGTGCCAGCTCCGGGACGTCCTACGAGCAGTACTTC. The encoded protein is CASSGTSYEQYF.

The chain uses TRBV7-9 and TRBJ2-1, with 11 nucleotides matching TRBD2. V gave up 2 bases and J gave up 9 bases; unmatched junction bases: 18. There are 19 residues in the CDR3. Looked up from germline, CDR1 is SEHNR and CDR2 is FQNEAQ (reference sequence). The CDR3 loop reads CASSLSVAGGNLPPREQFF. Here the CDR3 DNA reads TGTGCCAGCAGCTTATCGGTAGCGGGGGGGAATTTACCCCCCCGTGAGCAGTTCTTC.

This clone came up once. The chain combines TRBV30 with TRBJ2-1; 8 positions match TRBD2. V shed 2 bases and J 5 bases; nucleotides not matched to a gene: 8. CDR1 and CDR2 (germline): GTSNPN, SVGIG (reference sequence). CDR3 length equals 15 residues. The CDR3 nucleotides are TGTGCCTGGAGTTCCGGGACTAGGACCAACAATGAGCAGTTCTTC. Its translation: CAWSSGTRTNNEQFF.

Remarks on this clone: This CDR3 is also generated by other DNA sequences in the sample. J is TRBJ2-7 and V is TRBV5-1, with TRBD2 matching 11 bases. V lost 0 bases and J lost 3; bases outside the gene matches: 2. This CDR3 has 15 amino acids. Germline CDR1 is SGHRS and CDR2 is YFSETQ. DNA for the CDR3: TGCGCCAGCAGCTTGGTTCTAGCGGGGGGCTACGAGCAGTACTTC. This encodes CASSLVLAGGYEQYF.

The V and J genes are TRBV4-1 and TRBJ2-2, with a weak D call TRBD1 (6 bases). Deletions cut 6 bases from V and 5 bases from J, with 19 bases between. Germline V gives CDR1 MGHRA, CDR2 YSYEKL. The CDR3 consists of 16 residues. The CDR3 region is CASRPYPGQKTGELFF. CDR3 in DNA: TGCGCCAGCAGGCCCTACCCCGGACAGAAAACCGGGGAGCTGTTTTTT.

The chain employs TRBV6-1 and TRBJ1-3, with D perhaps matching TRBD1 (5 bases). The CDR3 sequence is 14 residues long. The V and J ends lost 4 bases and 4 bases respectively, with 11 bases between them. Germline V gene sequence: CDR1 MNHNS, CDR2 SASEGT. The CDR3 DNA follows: TGTGCCAGCAGTGCGACAGTTTCGGGAAACACCATATATTTT. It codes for CASSATVSGNTIYF.